Shown below are 28 T cell receptor beta chains from a single sample sequenced in a study of CD8 T cells in ankylosing spondylitis. TCRdb ran MiXCR on the 5' RACE reads and lists one entry per CDR3 protein. The table lists under 7,500 distinct CDR3 sequences, approximately 2.1% of them singletons. Sequenced: blood, either unsorted or a sorted T cell fraction (not recorded which). The receptors here all came from a male donor with ankylosing spondylitis or in good health (not recorded which).

This chain connects TRBV9 to TRBJ1-4; D gene unclear. V lost 0 bases, J lost 6 bases, and 9 bases lay in between. This CDR3 has 14 residues. Germline V gene lookup returns CDR1 SGDLS and CDR2 YYNGEE. The CDR3 DNA reads as TGTGCCAGCAGCGTAGCTGGGCGGGATGAAAAACTGTTTTTT. Its translation: CASSVAGRDEKLFF.

This clonotype was detected many times. The gene calls are TRBV9 and TRBJ2-3; D may match TRBD1 or TRBD2 (5 bases each). Trimming shortened V by 5 bases and J by 2 bases, and 12 bases separated the two germline ends. This CDR3 is built from 14 residues. Germline CDR1 and CDR2: SGDLS and YYNGEE. CDR3 sequence (DNA): TGTGCCAGCAGTTGGGACGGAATCACAGATACGCAGTATTTT. As protein: CASSWDGITDTQYF. Supplemented by reference TRBV9 and TRBJ2-3, the full variable domain reads DSGVTQTPKHLITATGQRVTLRCSPRSGDLSVYWYQQSLDQGLQFLIQYYNGEERAKGNILERFSAQQFPDLHSELNLSSLELGDSALYFCASSWDGITDTQYFGPGTRLTVL.

Judged by abundance, this clonotype is medium-sized. CDR3 residues: CASSVTGTSGSLGYEQYF. The CDR3 DNA reads as TGTGCCAGCAGCGTAACGGGGACTAGCGGGAGCCTTGGCTACGAGCAGTACTTC. The J gene is TRBJ2-7, the V gene TRBV9; 14 bases map to TRBD2. The CDR3 spans 18 residues. With 1 base clipped from V and 3 bases from J, the junction kept 9 bases outside the gene matches. The germline V gene encodes CDR1 SGDLS and CDR2 YYNGEE.

This clonotype came up many times. The V call is TRBV9, the J call TRBJ2-1; TRBD2 aligns across 8 bases. The CDR3 has 16 residues. From germline, CDR1 is SGDLS and CDR2 YYNGEE. The junction had 8 bases not matched to a gene; V was cut back by 4 bases and J by 2 bases. The CDR3 reads CASSPRERETYNEQFF. The CDR3 DNA follows: TGTGCCAGCAGCCCCCGGGAGCGGGAGACCTACAATGAGCAGTTCTTC.

By share, this clonotype counts as medium-sized. The chain employs TRBV9 and TRBJ1-2; D is perhaps TRBD1 (6 bases). V was clipped by 4 bases and J by 2 bases, with 9 bases between them. CDR1 is SGDLS, CDR2 YYNGEE, per germline. The CDR3 covers 13 residues. CDR3 amino acids: CASSLGQNYGYTF. CDR3 DNA: TGTGCCAGCAGCCTTGGACAGAACTATGGCTACACCTTC.

In its sample, this clonotype was seen many times. The J gene is TRBJ2-1, the V gene TRBV9, with D perhaps matching TRBD1 or TRBD2 (6 bases each). V was pared by 3 bases and J by 4 bases, with 14 bases between. Germline CDR1 is SGDLS and CDR2 is YYNGEE. The CDR3 totals 15 residues. CDR3 DNA: TGTGCCAGCAGCGCTACAGGGACTGGATACAATGAGCAGTTCTTC. Translation gives CASSATGTGYNEQFF.

This clonotype was picked up many times. This chain links TRBV9 with TRBJ2-2; no clear D. The CDR3 is made up of 14 amino acids. Per germline, CDR1 SGDLS and CDR2 YYNGEE. Trimming shortened V by 0 bases and J by 5 bases, and 8 bases separated the two germline ends. CDR3 in DNA: TGTGCCAGCAGCGTAGGGATGGGGACCGGGGAGCTGTTTTTT. Residues: CASSVGMGTGELFF. The full variable domain, in which reference TRBV9 and TRBJ2-2 provide the parts outside the CDR3, is DSGVTQTPKHLITATGQRVTLRCSPRSGDLSVYWYQQSLDQGLQFLIQYYNGEERAKGNILERFSAQQFPDLHSELNLSSLELGDSALYFCASSVGMGTGELFFGEGSRLTVL.

The chain is built from TRBV9 and TRBJ2-3; D unresolved. V lost 4 bases and J lost 2, with 8 bases in between. The length of the CDR3 is 13 residues. Germline lookup yields CDR1 SGDLS and CDR2 YYNGEE. The CDR3 DNA is TGTGCCAGCAGCACCAGGCTCACAGATACGCAGTATTTT. It yields the protein CASSTRLTDTQYF.

This clonotype came up many times. The chain links TRBV9 to TRBJ2-1; TRBD1 matches 9 bases. V shed 4 bases and J 8 bases; nucleotides not matched to a gene: 10. CDR1 is SGDLS and CDR2 is YYNGEE in the germline V gene. The CDR3 consists of 15 residues. CDR3 residues: CASSPGTGSMDEQFF. The DNA of the CDR3 is TGTGCCAGCAGCCCTGGGACAGGGAGTATGGATGAGCAGTTCTTC. Combining the CDR3 with reference TRBV9 and TRBJ2-1 gives the whole variable domain DSGVTQTPKHLITATGQRVTLRCSPRSGDLSVYWYQQSLDQGLQFLIQYYNGEERAKGNILERFSAQQFPDLHSELNLSSLELGDSALYFCASSPGTGSMDEQFFGPGTRLTVL.

This clonotype was picked up many times. The chain recombines TRBV9 with TRBJ2-1; 7 bases line up with TRBD1. This CDR3 has 14 residues. V shed 2 bases and J 5 bases; nucleotides not matched to a gene: 4. Germline lookup yields CDR1 SGDLS and CDR2 YYNGEE. The CDR3 sequence is CASSVHRGDNEQFF. CDR3 DNA sequence: TGTGCCAGCAGCGTCCACAGGGGAGACAATGAGCAGTTCTTC.

This sequence joins TRBV9 and TRBJ1-2; TRBD1 is a possible D gene (6 bases). This CDR3 has 14 residues. In germline, CDR1 is SGDLS, CDR2 YYNGEE. Trimming stripped 4 bases from V and 2 bases from J, with 12 bases between. The CDR3 region has the DNA TGTGCCAGCAGCCCCCACAGGGAAAACTATGGCTACACCTTC. Translation: CASSPHRENYGYTF. Based on the CDR3 plus reference TRBV9 and TRBJ1-2, the full variable domain is DSGVTQTPKHLITATGQRVTLRCSPRSGDLSVYWYQQSLDQGLQFLIQYYNGEERAKGNILERFSAQQFPDLHSELNLSSLELGDSALYFCASSPHRENYGYTFGSGTRLTVV.

The table lists this clonotype with many counts. The rearrangement joins TRBV9 to TRBJ2-7; 10 bases map to TRBD1. V shed 3 bases, J shed 6 bases, and the junction held 9 bases outside the gene matches. This CDR3 region has 15 residues. Germline lookup yields CDR1 SGDLS and CDR2 YYNGEE. The CDR3 protein is CASSEPGTGEVEQYF. CDR3 nucleotides: TGTGCCAGCAGCGAACCCGGGACAGGGGAGGTCGAGCAGTACTTC.

The table lists this clonotype with many counts. The V gene is TRBV5-1, the J gene TRBJ2-1, with 14 nucleotides matching TRBD2. In germline, CDR1 is SGHRS, CDR2 YFSETQ. After removal of 4 bases from V and 15 bases from J, the junction contained 12 bases not matched to a gene. The CDR3 sequence is 15 residues long. CDR3 amino acids: CASSEHGTSGSMGFF. In DNA form, the CDR3 reads TGCGCCAGCAGCGAACACGGGACTAGCGGGAGCATGGGGTTCTTC.

This clonotype rates as medium-sized (0.01 to 0.1%). The chain combines TRBV9 with TRBJ2-2; D is unresolved. This CDR3 spans 14 amino acids. The V end lost 4 bases, the J end lost 8 bases, and 15 bases lay between the germline ends. From germline, CDR1 is SGDLS and CDR2 YYNGEE. The CDR3 sequence: CASSSPGEEGELFF. In DNA form, the CDR3 reads TGTGCCAGCAGCTCCCCTGGGGAAGAAGGGGAGCTGTTTTTT.

In this sample, this clonotype turned up many times. The chain uses TRBV9 and TRBJ2-1, with 11 bases fitting TRBD2. CDR3 length: 15 residues. CDR1 and CDR2 from the germline V gene are SGDLS and YYNGEE. V shed 0 bases, J shed 6 bases, and the junction held 2 bases outside the gene matches. CDR3 protein: CASSVVTSGSNEQFF. DNA for the CDR3: TGTGCCAGCAGCGTAGTTACTAGCGGGAGCAATGAGCAGTTCTTC.

This clonotype occurred many times. This rearrangement joins TRBV9 to TRBJ2-1; TRBD1 aligns across 10 bases. The CDR3 loop spans 14 amino acids. The germline gives CDR1 SGDLS, CDR2 YYNGEE. The J segment lost 8 bases and the V segment lost 3 bases, leaving 5 bases of the junction unmatched. CDR3 sequence: CASSAQTGGDEQFF. The CDR3, as DNA: TGTGCCAGCAGCGCGCAGACAGGGGGCGATGAGCAGTTCTTC. The entire variable domain, with the rest obtained from reference TRBV9 and TRBJ2-1, is as follows: DSGVTQTPKHLITATGQRVTLRCSPRSGDLSVYWYQQSLDQGLQFLIQYYNGEERAKGNILERFSAQQFPDLHSELNLSSLELGDSALYFCASSAQTGGDEQFFGPGTRLTVL.

This clonotype has a count of ten or more. This chain connects TRBV9 to TRBJ2-1; D remains ambiguous. Trimming removed 1 base from V and 0 bases from J, with 5 bases in between. From germline, CDR1 is SGDLS and CDR2 YYNGEE. The CDR3 runs to 14 residues. This CDR3 is CASSVSGSYNEQFF. As DNA, the CDR3 is TGTGCCAGCAGCGTATCGGGCTCCTACAATGAGCAGTTCTTC.

This clonotype showed up many times. V gene TRBV9 combines with J gene TRBJ2-7; the match to TRBD1 covers 8 bases. This CDR3 contains 15 residues. The V gene's germline CDR1 is SGDLS and CDR2 YYNGEE. V shed 2 bases and J 3 bases; nucleotides not matched to a gene: 7. The CDR3 spells CASSVSTGAGYEQYF. Written as DNA, the CDR3 is TGTGCCAGCAGCGTTTCGACAGGGGCTGGCTACGAGCAGTACTTC.

By share, this clonotype ranks as medium-sized. J is TRBJ2-1 and V is TRBV9; 8 bases align to TRBD2. This CDR3 is 15 amino acids long. Trimming cost V 3 bases and J 8 bases; bases outside gene matches: 10. The V gene's germline CDR1 is SGDLS and CDR2 YYNGEE. CDR3 sequence (DNA): TGTGCCAGCAGCGAATCGGGAGGGACCGTACATGAGCAGTTCTTC. It is translated as CASSESGGTVHEQFF.

The sample holds a few counts of this clonotype. The CDR3 loop reads CASSVASNAYEQYF. DNA of the CDR3: TGTGCCAGCAGCGTAGCCTCGAACGCCTACGAGCAGTACTTC. This chain joins TRBV9 and TRBJ2-7; D not resolved. This CDR3 is built from 14 residues. Germline assignment: CDR1 SGDLS and CDR2 YYNGEE. V shed 0 bases and J shed 2 bases, with 9 bases lying between them.

This clonotype has a count of ten or more. The chain links TRBV9 to TRBJ2-1, with 8 nucleotides matching TRBD1. Germline assignment: CDR1 SGDLS and CDR2 YYNGEE. The trim removed 4 bases at V and 7 bases at J, leaving 25 bases unmatched. This CDR3 is 20 amino acids long. CDR3 nucleotides: TGTGCCAGCAGCTCGGGGCGGACAGGGCCGATATCGGGAGTACTGAATGAGCAGTTCTTC. Its protein is CASSSGRTGPISGVLNEQFF.

The table lists this clonotype with many counts. The chain employs TRBV9 and TRBJ2-7, with a possible D match to TRBD2 (7 bases). There are 16 residues in the CDR3. Trimming removed 0 bases at V and 0 bases at J, with 13 bases between. The germline CDR1 and CDR2 sequences are SGDLS and YYNGEE. In DNA form, the CDR3 reads TGTGCCAGCAGCGTAGAGGCGGGGGCTAGCTCCTACGAGCAGTACTTC. This codes for CASSVEAGASSYEQYF.

Many counts were recorded for this clonotype. The chain is built from TRBV9 and TRBJ1-1, with a possible D match to TRBD1 (6 bases). Germline values: CDR1 SGDLS, CDR2 YYNGEE. Trimming stripped 4 bases from V and 0 bases from J, with 13 bases between. The CDR3 is made up of 15 amino acids. The CDR3 spells CASSYEGDMNTEAFF. The CDR3 DNA sequence: TGTGCCAGCAGCTATGAAGGGGACATGAACACTGAAGCTTTCTTT.

This clonotype was found many times. J is TRBJ2-7 and V is TRBV9; 8 nucleotides align to TRBD1. Germline V gives CDR1 SGDLS, CDR2 YYNGEE. V was clipped by 3 bases and J by 8 bases; unmatched bases: 4. The CDR3 is 12 residues long. The CDR3 sequence: CASSDDRGQQYF. CDR3 sequence (DNA): TGTGCCAGCAGCGATGACAGGGGCCAGCAGTACTTC.

There are many counts of this clonotype. The chain couples TRBV9 to TRBJ1-2; 9 positions agree with TRBD1. J lost 5 bases, V lost 0 bases, and 2 bases had no gene match. CDR3 length: 14 residues. Germline values: CDR1 SGDLS, CDR2 YYNGEE. In DNA, the CDR3 is TGTGCCAGCAGCGTAGCCGGGACAGGGTATGGCTACACCTTC. Translation: CASSVAGTGYGYTF.

In its sample, this clonotype ranks as medium-sized. The rearrangement joins TRBV9 to TRBJ2-3, with D possibly matching TRBD1 (6 bases). Germline assignment: CDR1 SGDLS and CDR2 YYNGEE. V lost 3 bases and J lost 0, with 14 bases in between. This CDR3 region has 16 residues. The CDR3 here is CASSAYRETSTDTQYF. The DNA for the CDR3 is TGTGCCAGCAGCGCGTACAGGGAGACTAGCACAGATACGCAGTATTTT. Full variable domain (missing parts from reference TRBV9 and TRBJ2-3): DSGVTQTPKHLITATGQRVTLRCSPRSGDLSVYWYQQSLDQGLQFLIQYYNGEERAKGNILERFSAQQFPDLHSELNLSSLELGDSALYFCASSAYRETSTDTQYFGPGTRLTVL.

This clonotype has a count of ten or more. The chain employs TRBV9 and TRBJ1-5, with TRBD1 identical over 8 bases. CDR3 length equals 14 residues. Germline assignment: CDR1 SGDLS and CDR2 YYNGEE. Trimming cost V 4 bases and J 8 bases; bases outside gene matches: 8. CDR3 DNA: TGTGCCAGCAGCCTTACAGGGGGTGGGGAGCCCCAGCATTTT. It encodes CASSLTGGGEPQHF. Full variable domain (rest looked up from reference TRBV9 and TRBJ1-5): DSGVTQTPKHLITATGQRVTLRCSPRSGDLSVYWYQQSLDQGLQFLIQYYNGEERAKGNILERFSAQQFPDLHSELNLSSLELGDSALYFCASSLTGGGEPQHFGDGTRLSIL.

The sample holds many counts of this clonotype. This chain connects TRBV9 to TRBJ2-7, with 8 nucleotides matching TRBD2. This CDR3 has 15 residues. CDR1 is SGDLS, CDR2 YYNGEE, per germline. V shed 0 bases, J shed 3 bases, and the junction held 5 bases outside the gene matches. CDR3 DNA: TGTGCCAGCAGCGTAGCGGGAGGGCCAAACTACGAGCAGTACTTC. This encodes CASSVAGGPNYEQYF.